This T cell receptor (beta chain) was identified during a study of T cells in Graves' hyperthyroidism and ophthalmopathy. RNA transcripts provided the source from which TCR beta CDR3 regions were amplified. The TCR CDR3 first-round RT-PCR relied on the HTBI primer set. Each CDR3 protein gets one entry after TCRdb re-called the multiplex PCR reads with MiXCR. The data contain roughly 420,000 distinct CDR3 sequences, around 13% of them singletons. The hyperthyroidism was newly diagnosed and had lasted under 2 months; the patients were aged 18 to 65. Exclusion criteria comprised uncontrolled infection, other autoimmune disease, pregnancy or lactation. General study points: Blood also contained most expanded thyroid clonotypes above 0.001. Ophthalmopathy and stable hyperthyroidism were told apart by a 13 V-J model.

This clonotype was detected many times. Its specificity is not known. Deletions cut 5 bases from V and 1 base from J, with 17 bases between. This CDR3 is built from 16 residues. The source is a woman aged 18-29 years with Graves' hyperthyroidism. The chain carries TRBV12-3 or TRBV12-4 and TRBJ2-5; TRBD2 is a possible D gene (6 bases). What was sequenced was blood. The CDR3 here is CASSPGWELAQETQYF. The CDR3 bases are TGTGCCAGCAGTCCCGGTTGGGAACTAGCCCAAGAGACCCAGTACTTC.